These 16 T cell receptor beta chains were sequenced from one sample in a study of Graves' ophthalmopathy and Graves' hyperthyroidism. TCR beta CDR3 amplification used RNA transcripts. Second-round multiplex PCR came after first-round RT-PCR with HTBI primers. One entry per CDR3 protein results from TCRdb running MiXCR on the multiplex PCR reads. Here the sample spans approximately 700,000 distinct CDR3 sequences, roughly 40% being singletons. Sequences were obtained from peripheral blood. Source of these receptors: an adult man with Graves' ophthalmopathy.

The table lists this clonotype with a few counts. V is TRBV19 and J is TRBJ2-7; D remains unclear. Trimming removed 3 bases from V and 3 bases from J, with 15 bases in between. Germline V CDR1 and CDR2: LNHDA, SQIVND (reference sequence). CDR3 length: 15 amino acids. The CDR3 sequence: CASSMVQGRGYEQYF. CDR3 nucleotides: TGTGCCAGTAGTATGGTACAAGGTCGAGGCTACGAGCAGTACTTC.

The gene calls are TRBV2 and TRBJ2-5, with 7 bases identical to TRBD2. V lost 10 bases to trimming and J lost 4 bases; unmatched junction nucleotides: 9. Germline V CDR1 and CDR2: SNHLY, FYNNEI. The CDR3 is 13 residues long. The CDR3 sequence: CATTGGTGETQYF. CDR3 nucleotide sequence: TGTGCCACCACCGGGGGGACGGGAGAGACCCAGTACTTC. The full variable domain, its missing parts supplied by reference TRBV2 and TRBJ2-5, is EPEVTQTPSHQVTQMGQEVILRCVPISNHLYFYWYRQILGQKVEFLVSFYNNEISEKSEIFDDQFSVERPDGSNFTLKIRSTKLEDSAMYFCATTGGTGETQYFGPGTRLLVL.

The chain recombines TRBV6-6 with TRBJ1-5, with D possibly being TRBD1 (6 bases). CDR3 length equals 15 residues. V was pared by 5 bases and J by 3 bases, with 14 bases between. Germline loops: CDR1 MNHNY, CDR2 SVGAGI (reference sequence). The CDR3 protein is CASSEGTGYNQPQHF. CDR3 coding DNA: TGTGCCAGCAGTGAAGGAACAGGGTACAATCAGCCCCAGCATTTT.

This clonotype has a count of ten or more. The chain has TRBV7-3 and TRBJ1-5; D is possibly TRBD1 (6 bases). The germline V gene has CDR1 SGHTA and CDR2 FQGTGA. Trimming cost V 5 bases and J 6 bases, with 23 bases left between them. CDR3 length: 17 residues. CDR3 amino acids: CASSTSVRQVEIQPQHF. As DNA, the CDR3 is TGTGCCAGCAGCACATCAGTACGACAGGTCGAGATTCAGCCCCAGCATTTT.

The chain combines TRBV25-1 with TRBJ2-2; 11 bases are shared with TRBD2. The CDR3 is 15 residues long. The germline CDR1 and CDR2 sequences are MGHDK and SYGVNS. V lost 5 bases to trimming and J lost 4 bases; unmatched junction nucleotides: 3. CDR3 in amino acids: CASSSTSGSTGELFF. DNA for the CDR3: TGTGCCAGCAGTTCAACTAGCGGGAGCACCGGGGAGCTGTTTTTT.

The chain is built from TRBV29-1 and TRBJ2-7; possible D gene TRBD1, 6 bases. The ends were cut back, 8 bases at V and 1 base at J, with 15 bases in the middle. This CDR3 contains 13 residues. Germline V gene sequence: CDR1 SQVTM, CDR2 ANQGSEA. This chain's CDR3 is CSFGRQGSYEQYF. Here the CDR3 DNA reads TGCAGCTTCGGGCGGCAGGGGTCCTACGAGCAGTACTTC.

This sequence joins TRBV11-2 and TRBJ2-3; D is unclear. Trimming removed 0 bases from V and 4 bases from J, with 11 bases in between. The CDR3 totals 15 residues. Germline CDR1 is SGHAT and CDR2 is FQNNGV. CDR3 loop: CASSLEGLFPDTQYF. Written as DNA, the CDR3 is TGTGCCAGCAGCTTAGAAGGGCTTTTCCCAGATACGCAGTATTTT.

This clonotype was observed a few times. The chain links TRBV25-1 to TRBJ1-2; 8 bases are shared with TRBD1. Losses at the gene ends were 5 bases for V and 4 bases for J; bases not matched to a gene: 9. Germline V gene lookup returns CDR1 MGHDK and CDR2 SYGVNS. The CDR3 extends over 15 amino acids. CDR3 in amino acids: CASSSPGTGFYGYTF. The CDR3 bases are TGTGCCAGCAGTTCCCCCGGGACAGGCTTCTATGGCTACACCTTC.

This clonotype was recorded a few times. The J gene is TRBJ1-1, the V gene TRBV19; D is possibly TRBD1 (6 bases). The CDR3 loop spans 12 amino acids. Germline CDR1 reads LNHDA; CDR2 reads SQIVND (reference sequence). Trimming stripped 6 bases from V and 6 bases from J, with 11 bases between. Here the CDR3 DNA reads TGTGCCAGTAGGGCAGGGGACCCTGAAGCTTTCTTT. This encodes CASRAGDPEAFF.

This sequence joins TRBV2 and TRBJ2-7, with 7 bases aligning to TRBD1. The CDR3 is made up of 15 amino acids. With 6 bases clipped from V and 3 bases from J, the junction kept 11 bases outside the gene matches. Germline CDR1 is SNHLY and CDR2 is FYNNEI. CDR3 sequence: CASRGSGQVNYEQYF. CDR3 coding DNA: TGTGCCAGCAGGGGATCTGGACAGGTAAACTACGAGCAGTACTTC.

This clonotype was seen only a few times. The CDR3 region is CASSISSSGANVLTF. The CDR3 nucleotides read TGTGCCAGCAGCATCAGTAGCTCTGGGGCCAACGTCCTGACTTTC. The V call is TRBV7-2, the J call TRBJ2-6; no clear D. The CDR3 length is 15 residues. CDR1 SGHTA and CDR2 FQGNSA come from the germline V gene. V lost 5 bases and J lost 0, with 8 bases in between.

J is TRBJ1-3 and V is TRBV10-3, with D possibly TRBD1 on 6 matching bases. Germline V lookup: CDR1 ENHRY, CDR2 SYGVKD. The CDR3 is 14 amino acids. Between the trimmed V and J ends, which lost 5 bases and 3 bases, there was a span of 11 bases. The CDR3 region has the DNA TGTGCCATCAGTCGGACAGTCTATGGAAACACCATATATTTT. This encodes CAISRTVYGNTIYF.

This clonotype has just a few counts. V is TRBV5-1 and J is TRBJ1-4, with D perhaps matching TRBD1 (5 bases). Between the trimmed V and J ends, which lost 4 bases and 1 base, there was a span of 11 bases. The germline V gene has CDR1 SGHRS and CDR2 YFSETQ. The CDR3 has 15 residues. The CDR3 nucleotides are TGCGCCAGCAGCGGGGGTGCCGTAACTAATGAAAAACTGTTTTTT. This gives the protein CASSGGAVTNEKLFF.

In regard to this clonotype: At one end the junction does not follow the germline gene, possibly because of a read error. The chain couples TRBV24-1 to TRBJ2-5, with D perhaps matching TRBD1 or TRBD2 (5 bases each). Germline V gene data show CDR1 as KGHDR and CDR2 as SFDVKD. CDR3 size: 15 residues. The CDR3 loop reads CASSCIGTAGETQYF. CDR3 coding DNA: TGTGCCAGCAGTTGCATAGGGACGGCGGGAGAGACCCAGTACTTC.

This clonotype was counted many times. CDR3 sequence reads: CASSYEQYF. CDR3 DNA sequence: TGCGCCAGCTCCTACGAGCAGTACTTC. J is TRBJ2-7 and V is TRBV10-1, with D unclear. Germline lookup yields CDR1 WNHNN and CDR2 SYGVQD (reference sequence). V was shortened by 8 bases and J by 1 base, with 0 bases between the two germline ends. The CDR3 is 9 residues long.

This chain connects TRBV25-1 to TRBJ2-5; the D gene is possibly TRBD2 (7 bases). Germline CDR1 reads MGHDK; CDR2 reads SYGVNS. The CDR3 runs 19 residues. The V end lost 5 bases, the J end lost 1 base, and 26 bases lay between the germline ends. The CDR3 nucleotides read TGTGCCAGCAGTCACGAGACCCTAACGGCGGGGGCTCTCCAAGAGACCCAGTACTTC. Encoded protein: CASSHETLTAGALQETQYF. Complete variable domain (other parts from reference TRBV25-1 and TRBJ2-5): EADIYQTPRYLVIGTGKKITLECSQTMGHDKMYWYQQDPGMELHLIHYSYGVNSTEKGDLSSESTVSRIRTEHFPLTLESARPSHTSQYLCASSHETLTAGALQETQYFGPGTRLLVL.